Sequencing of this TCR beta chain was carried out in a study of identical twins. Study findings and constraints: In zero-insertion analyses, partial confounding could arise from invariant MAIT and iNKT cells.

From the 5' RACE reads, TCRdb called clonotypes with MiXCR, one entry per CDR3 protein. The sample contains approximately 700,000 distinct CDR3 sequences, approximately 6.1% of which appear only once. V shed 4 bases and J shed 3 bases, with 14 bases lying between them. The CDR3 is made up of 15 amino acids. CDR1 and CDR2 (germline): SGHKS, YYEKEE (reference sequence). Points on this clonotype: Its antigen is as yet unknown.

This chain uses TRBV5-5 with TRBJ1-3; D is possibly TRBD1 (5 bases). The source is a man between 18 and 29 years old in good health. Material for sequencing was naive T cells sorted from blood. The CDR3 here is CASSLRSRDGNTIYF. As DNA, the CDR3 is TGTGCCAGCAGCCTTCGATCCAGGGATGGAAACACCATATATTTT.